This T cell receptor beta chain stems from a study of blood T cells in healthy people across ages. Overall study results and limits: The authors considered diversity estimates from one million T cells to be underestimates. Possibly, changes in expanded clonotypes were confounded because donor CMV status was unknown.

Next came a second PCR, run for about 6 to 12 cycles, which used a sample-barcoded 5' primer along with a J-beta primer mix. The authors tagged each cDNA molecule using a template-switch adaptor with 12 random nucleotides. In TCRdb, the 5' RACE reads were re-called with MiXCR into one record per CDR3 protein. The repertoire includes hundreds of thousands of distinct CDR3 sequences, approximately 30% of them detected once, and approximately 15% sits in the top ten. V was trimmed by 2 bases and J by 1 base, leaving 13 bases between them. The CDR3 is 15 amino acids. Germline CDR1 is SGHRS and CDR2 is YFSETQ. This clonotype was observed at least ten times. What it binds is not known.

This chain connects TRBV5-1 to TRBJ2-7; tentatively, D is TRBD1 (6 bases). This receptor was identified in a woman older than 75 in good health. The sequencing input was blood. This chain's CDR3 is CASSLGQPSSYEQYF. Here the CDR3 DNA reads TGCGCCAGCAGCTTAGGACAGCCATCTTCCTACGAGCAGTACTTC.